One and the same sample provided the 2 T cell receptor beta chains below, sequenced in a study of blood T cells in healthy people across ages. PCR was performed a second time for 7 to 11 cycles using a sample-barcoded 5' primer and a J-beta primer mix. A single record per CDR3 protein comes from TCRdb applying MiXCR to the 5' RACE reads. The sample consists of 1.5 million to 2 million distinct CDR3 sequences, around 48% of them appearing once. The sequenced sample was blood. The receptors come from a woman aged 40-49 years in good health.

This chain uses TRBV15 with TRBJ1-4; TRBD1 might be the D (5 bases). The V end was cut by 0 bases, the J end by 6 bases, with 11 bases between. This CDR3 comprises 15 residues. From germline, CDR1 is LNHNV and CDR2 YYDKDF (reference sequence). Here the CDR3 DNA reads TGTGCCACCAGCAGAGAACAGGAAAGTTATGAAAAACTGTTTTTT. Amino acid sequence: CATSREQESYEKLFF. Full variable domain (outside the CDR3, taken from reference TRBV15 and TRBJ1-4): DAMVIQNPRYQVTQFGKPVTLSCSQTLNHNVMYWYQQKSSQAPKLLFHYYDKDFNNEADTPDNFQSRRPNTSFCFLDIRSPGLGDTAMYLCATSREQESYEKLFFGSGTQLSVL.

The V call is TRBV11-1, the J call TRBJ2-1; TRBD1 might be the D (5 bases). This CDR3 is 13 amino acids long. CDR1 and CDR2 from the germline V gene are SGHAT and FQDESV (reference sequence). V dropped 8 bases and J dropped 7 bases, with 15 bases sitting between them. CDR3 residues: CASGAGVFNEQFF. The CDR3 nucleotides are TGTGCCAGCGGGGCTGGGGTTTTTAATGAGCAGTTCTTC.